These 11 T cell receptor beta chains originate from one sample sequenced in a study of breast tumors, draining lymph nodes, adjacent tissues. TCRdb re-called the multiplex PCR reads through MiXCR, storing one row per CDR3 protein. Of some 110,000 distinct CDR3 sequences listed, less than 40% are singletons. The lymph nodes were axillary draining lymph nodes from breast cancer patients. Sample: axillary lymph node tissue. All receptors come from a female donor with breast cancer. Some clones in this sample may be carry-over from other donors' samples.

This clonotype was recorded at least ten times. CDR3 nucleotide sequence: TGTGCCAGCAGTCCCTCCGAGGGGGGGGAAGAGACCCAGTACTTC. It codes for CASSPSEGGEETQYF. This chain joins TRBV27 and TRBJ2-5; tentative D call: TRBD2 (7 bases). The germline gives CDR1 MNHEY, CDR2 SMNVEV (reference sequence). V lost 5 bases, J lost 3 bases, and 16 bases lay in between. The CDR3 runs 15 residues.

Ten or more counts support this clonotype. This sequence joins TRBV19 and TRBJ1-3; D ambiguous. The CDR3 spans 13 residues. V shed 6 bases and J shed 0 bases, with 6 bases lying between them. Germline CDR1 LNHDA, CDR2 SQIVND (reference sequence). CDR3 loop: CASRQPSGNTIYF. CDR3 DNA: TGTGCCAGTAGACAGCCCTCTGGAAACACCATATATTTT.

Points on this clonotype: A much bigger clone sits one base away, suggesting this may be a read error. The J gene is TRBJ1-5, the V gene TRBV6-1; D unclear. The CDR3 is 13 amino acids. Germline V gene lookup returns CDR1 MNHNS and CDR2 SASEGT. This chain's CDR3 is CASSQALGQPQHF. As DNA, the CDR3 is TGTGCCAGCAGTCAAGCGCTTGGGCAGCCCCAGCATTTT.

This clonotype came up many times. The V and J genes are TRBV5-1 and TRBJ2-1; 8 nucleotides agree with TRBD1. CDR1 and CDR2 from the germline V gene are SGHRS and YFSETQ. The CDR3 runs to 14 residues. The ends lost 4 bases at V and 9 bases at J; junction bases unmatched: 9. The chain's CDR3 is CASSGRTGWGEQFF. The DNA of the CDR3 is TGCGCCAGCAGCGGAAGGACAGGGTGGGGTGAGCAGTTCTTC.

This clonotype was counted at least ten times. A much larger clone is a single base away; this may be a read error. The chain couples TRBV9 to TRBJ1-2, with TRBD1 as a possible D gene (6 bases). Germline CDR1 SGDLS, CDR2 YYNGEE. The CDR3 totals 15 residues. The CDR3 nucleotides read TGTGCCAGCAGCGCCCGTGGGGGCGCTAACTATGGCTCCACCTTC. Its translation is CASSARGGANYGSTF. Filled out from reference TRBV9 and TRBJ1-2, the complete variable domain reads DSGVTQTPKHLITATGQRVTLRCSPRSGDLSVYWYQQSLDQGLQFLIQYYNGEERAKGNILERFSAQQFPDLHSELNLSSLELGDSALYFCASSARGGANYGSTFGSGTRLTVV.

The V gene is TRBV11-2, the J gene TRBJ2-5; D is undetermined. V gave up 5 bases and J gave up 3 bases, with 16 bases separating them. Looked up from germline, CDR1 is SGHAT and CDR2 is FQNNGV. This CDR3 is 15 amino acids long. The CDR3 sequence: CASSQVAAAKETQYF. CDR3 DNA sequence: TGTGCCAGCAGCCAGGTGGCTGCAGCGAAAGAGACCCAGTACTTC.

This clonotype was seen repeatedly, ten times or more. Possible read error: a much larger clone is one base away. The chain joins TRBV9 to TRBJ2-5, with D tentatively TRBD1 or TRBD2 (5 bases each). The CDR3 has 15 residues. CDR1 and CDR2 (germline): SGDLS, YYNGEE. This CDR3 is CASSPQGRPGETPYF. In DNA form, the CDR3 reads TGTGCCAGCAGCCCCCAGGGACGACCGGGTGAGACCCCGTACTTC.

The chain has TRBV4-3 and TRBJ2-4; D unresolved. Trimming stripped 0 bases from V and 5 bases from J, with 5 bases between. CDR3 length: 13 residues. The germline V gene has CDR1 LGHNA and CDR2 YSLEER. CDR3 sequence (DNA): TGCGCCAGCAGCCAAGACTTGGAAAACATTCAGTACTTC. Translating it yields CASSQDLENIQYF.

This clonotype was counted only a few times. The genes are TRBV5-1 and TRBJ2-7; the D gene could be TRBD1 or TRBD2 (5 bases each). V lost 1 base, J lost 4 bases, and 9 bases lay in between. The CDR3 is made up of 13 amino acids. From germline, CDR1 is SGHRS and CDR2 YFSETQ. The CDR3 DNA reads TGCGCCAGCAGCTTGTTGGGGGATTACGAGCAGTACTTC. Protein: CASSLLGDYEQYF.

This clonotype was observed many times. The chain couples TRBV6-5 to TRBJ2-7; 7 bases match TRBD1. The V segment lost 5 bases and the J segment 2 bases; nucleotides outside the gene matches: 6. Germline loops: CDR1 MNHEY, CDR2 SVGAGI. The CDR3 extends over 14 amino acids. As DNA, the CDR3 is TGTGCCAGCAGTCAGGGACAGCGCACCTACGAGCAGTACTTC. Amino acids: CASSQGQRTYEQYF.

Of note for this clonotype: This clone may be a read error of a much larger clone one base away. V and J are TRBV24-1 and TRBJ1-5, with D possibly being TRBD1 (6 bases). The V gene's germline CDR1 is KGHDR and CDR2 SFDVKD. Deletions cut 6 bases from V and 6 bases from J, with 11 bases between. The CDR3 runs to 13 residues. The CDR3 loop reads CATSFLGGQPQHF. The CDR3 nucleotides read TGTGCCACCAGTTTTTTAGGGGGTCAGCCCCAGCATTTT.